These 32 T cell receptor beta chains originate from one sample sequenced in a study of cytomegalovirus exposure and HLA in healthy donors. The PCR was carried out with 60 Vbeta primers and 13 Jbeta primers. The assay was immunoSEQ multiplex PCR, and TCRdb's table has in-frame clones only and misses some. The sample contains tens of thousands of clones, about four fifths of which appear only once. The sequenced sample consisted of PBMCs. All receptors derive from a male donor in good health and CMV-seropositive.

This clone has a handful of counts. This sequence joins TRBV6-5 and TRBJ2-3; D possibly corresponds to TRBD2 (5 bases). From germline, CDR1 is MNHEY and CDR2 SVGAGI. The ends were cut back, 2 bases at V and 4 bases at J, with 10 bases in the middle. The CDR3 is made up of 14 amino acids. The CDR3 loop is CASSYDYGADTQYF. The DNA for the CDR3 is TGTGCCAGCAGTTACGACTATGGAGCAGATACGCAGTATTTT.

DNA for the CDR3: TGCGCCAGCAAGGCTGCGGGCACCGGGGAGCTGTTTTTT. Encoded protein: CASKAAGTGELFF. The chain has TRBV10-2 and TRBJ2-2; D may be TRBD2 (5 bases). CDR1 is WSHSY, CDR2 SAAADI, per germline. Between the trimmed V and J ends, which lost 7 bases and 4 bases, there was a span of 10 bases. The CDR3 loop spans 13 amino acids.

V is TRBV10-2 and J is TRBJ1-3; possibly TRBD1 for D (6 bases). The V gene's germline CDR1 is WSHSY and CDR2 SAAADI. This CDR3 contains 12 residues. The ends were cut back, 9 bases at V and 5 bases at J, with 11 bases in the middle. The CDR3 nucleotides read TGCGCCAGAGGACAGAGAAGAAACACCATATATTTT. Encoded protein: CARGQRRNTIYF.

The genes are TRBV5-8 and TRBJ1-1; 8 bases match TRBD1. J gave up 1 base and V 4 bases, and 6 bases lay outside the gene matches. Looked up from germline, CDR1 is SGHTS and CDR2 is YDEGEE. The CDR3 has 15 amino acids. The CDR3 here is CASSNGQGRNTEAFF. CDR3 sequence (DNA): TGTGCCAGCAGCAACGGACAGGGCCGGAACACTGAAGCTTTCTTT.

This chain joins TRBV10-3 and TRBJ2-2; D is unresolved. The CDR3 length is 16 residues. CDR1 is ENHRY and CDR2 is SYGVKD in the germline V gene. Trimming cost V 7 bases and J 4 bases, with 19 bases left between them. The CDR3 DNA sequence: TGTGCCATCACTGCCTCAGGTCCCGGTGGCACCGGGGAGCTGTTTTTT. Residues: CAITASGPGGTGELFF.

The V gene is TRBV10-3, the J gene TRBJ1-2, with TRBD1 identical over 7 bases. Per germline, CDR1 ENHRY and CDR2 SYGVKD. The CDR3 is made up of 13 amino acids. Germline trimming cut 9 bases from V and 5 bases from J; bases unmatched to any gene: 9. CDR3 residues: CAIRGETGYGYTF. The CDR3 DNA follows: TGTGCCATTCGAGGCGAGACAGGGTATGGCTACACCTTC.

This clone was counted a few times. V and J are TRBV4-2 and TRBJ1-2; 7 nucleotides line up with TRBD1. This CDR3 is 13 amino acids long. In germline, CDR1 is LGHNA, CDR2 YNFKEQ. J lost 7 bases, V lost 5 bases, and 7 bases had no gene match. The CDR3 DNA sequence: TGTGCCAGCAGCGCTACAGGGGTGCCTGGCTACACCTTC. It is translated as CASSATGVPGYTF.

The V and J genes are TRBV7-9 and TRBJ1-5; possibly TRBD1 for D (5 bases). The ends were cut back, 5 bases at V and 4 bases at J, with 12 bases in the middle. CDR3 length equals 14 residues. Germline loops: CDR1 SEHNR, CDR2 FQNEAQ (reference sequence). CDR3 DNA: TGTGCCAGCAGCGCGGGGACCGAGAATCAGCCCCAGCATTTT. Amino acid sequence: CASSAGTENQPQHF.

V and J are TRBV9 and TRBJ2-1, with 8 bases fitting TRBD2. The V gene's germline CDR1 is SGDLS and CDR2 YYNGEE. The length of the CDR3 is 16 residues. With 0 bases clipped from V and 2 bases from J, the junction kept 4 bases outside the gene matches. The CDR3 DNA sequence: TGTGCCAGCAGCGTAGACCCGCGGGGGGCCTACAATGAGCAGTTCTTC. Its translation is CASSVDPRGAYNEQFF.

CDR3 amino acids: CASSFQGGETQYF. Here the CDR3 DNA reads TGTGCCAGCAGCTTCCAGGGTGGTGAGACCCAGTACTTC. The rearrangement uses TRBV7-6 and TRBJ2-5, with a weak D call TRBD1 (5 bases). Germline loops: CDR1 SGHVS, CDR2 FNYEAQ. The germline V and J ends were trimmed by 3 bases and 5 bases, with 10 bases remaining between them. The CDR3 runs to 13 residues.

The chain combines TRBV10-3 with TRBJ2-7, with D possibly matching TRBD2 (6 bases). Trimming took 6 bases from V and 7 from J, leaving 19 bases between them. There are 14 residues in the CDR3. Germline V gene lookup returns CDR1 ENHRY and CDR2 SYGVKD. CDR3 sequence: CAIRIRDSDGEQYF. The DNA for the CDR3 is TGTGCCATCAGGATCCGGGACTCCGATGGGGAGCAGTACTTC.

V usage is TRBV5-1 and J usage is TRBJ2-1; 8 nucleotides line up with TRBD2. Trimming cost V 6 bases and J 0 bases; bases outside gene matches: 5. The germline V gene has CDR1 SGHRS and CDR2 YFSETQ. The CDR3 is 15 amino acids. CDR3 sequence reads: CASTILADSYNEQFF. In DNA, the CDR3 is TGCGCCAGCACCATACTAGCGGACTCCTACAATGAGCAGTTCTTC.

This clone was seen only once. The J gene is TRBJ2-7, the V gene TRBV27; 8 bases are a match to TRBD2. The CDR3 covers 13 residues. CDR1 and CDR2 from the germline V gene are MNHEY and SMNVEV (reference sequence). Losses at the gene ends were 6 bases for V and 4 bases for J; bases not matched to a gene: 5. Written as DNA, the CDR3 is TGTGCCAGCAGGGTAGCGGGAAGTTACGAGCAGTACTTC. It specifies CASRVAGSYEQYF.

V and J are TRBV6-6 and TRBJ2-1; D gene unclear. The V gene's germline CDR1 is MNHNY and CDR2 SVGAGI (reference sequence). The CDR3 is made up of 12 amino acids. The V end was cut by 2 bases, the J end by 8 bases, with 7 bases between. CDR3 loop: CASSYIFHEQFF. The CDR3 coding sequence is TGTGCCAGCAGTTACATATTCCATGAGCAGTTCTTC.

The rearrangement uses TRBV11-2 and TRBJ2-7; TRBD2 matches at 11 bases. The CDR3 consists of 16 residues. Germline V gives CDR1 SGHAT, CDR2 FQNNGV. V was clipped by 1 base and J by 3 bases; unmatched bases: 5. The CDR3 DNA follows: TGTGCCAGCAGCTTAGTCTGGCTAGCGGGGGGCTACGAGCAGTACTTC. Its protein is CASSLVWLAGGYEQYF. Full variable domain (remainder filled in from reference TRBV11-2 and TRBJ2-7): EAGVAQSPRYKIIEKRQSVAFWCNPISGHATLYWYQQILGQGPKLLIQFQNNGVVDDSQLPKDRFSAERLKGVDSTLKIQPAKLEDSAVYLCASSLVWLAGGYEQYFGPGTRLTVT.

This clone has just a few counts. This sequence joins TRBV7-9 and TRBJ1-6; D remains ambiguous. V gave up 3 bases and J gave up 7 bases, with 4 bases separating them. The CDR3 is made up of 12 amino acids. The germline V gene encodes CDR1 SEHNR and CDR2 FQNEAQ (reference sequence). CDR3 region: CASSFLNSPLHF. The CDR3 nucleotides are TGTGCCAGCAGCTTCCTGAATTCACCCCTCCACTTT.

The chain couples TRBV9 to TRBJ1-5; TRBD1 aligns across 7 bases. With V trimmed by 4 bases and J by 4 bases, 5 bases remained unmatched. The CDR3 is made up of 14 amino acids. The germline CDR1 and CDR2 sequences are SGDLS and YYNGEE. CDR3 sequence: CASSPGTENQPQHF. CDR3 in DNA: TGTGCCAGCAGCCCCGGGACAGAGAATCAGCCCCAGCATTTT. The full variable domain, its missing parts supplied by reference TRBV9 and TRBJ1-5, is DSGVTQTPKHLITATGQRVTLRCSPRSGDLSVYWYQQSLDQGLQFLIQYYNGEERAKGNILERFSAQQFPDLHSELNLSSLELGDSALYFCASSPGTENQPQHFGDGTRLSIL.

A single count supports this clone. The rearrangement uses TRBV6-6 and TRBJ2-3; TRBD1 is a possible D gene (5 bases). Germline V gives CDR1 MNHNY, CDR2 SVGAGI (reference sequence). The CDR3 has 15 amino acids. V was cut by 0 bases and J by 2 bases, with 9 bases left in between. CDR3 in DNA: TGTGCCAGCAGTTACTCGCGCAGGGCCACAGATACGCAGTATTTT. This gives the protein CASSYSRRATDTQYF.

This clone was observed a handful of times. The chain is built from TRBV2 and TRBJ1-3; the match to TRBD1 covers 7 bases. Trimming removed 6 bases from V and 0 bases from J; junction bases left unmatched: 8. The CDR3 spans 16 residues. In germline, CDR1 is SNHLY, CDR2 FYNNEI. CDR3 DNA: TGTGCCAGCAGACAGGGGTTCGTCTACTCTGGAAACACCATATATTTT. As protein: CASRQGFVYSGNTIYF.

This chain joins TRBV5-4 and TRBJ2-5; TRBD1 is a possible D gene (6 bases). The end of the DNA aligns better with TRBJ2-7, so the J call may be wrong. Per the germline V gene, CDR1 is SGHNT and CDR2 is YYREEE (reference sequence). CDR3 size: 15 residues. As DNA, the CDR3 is TGTGCCAGCAGCTTTCTAGACAGGACTCCCTACGAGCAGTACTTC. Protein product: CASSFLDRTPYEQYF.

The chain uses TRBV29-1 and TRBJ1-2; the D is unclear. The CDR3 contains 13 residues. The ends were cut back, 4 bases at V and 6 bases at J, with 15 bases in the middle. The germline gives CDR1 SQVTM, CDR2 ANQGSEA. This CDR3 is CSVVPIHGNGYTF. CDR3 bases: TGCAGCGTTGTTCCTATCCACGGGAATGGCTACACCTTC. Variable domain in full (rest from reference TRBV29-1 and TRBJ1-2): SAVISQKPSRDICQRGTSLTIQCQVDSQVTMMFWYRQQPGQSLTLIATANQGSEATYESGFVIDKFPISRPNLTFSTLTVSNMSPEDSSIYLCSVVPIHGNGYTFGSGTRLTVV.

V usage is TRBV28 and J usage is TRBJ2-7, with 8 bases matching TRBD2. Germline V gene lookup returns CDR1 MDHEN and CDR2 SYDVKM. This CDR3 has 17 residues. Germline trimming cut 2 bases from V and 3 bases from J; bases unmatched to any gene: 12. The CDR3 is CASSLNLGGRFYYEQYF. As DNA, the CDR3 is TGTGCCAGCAGTTTAAATCTCGGCGGGAGGTTTTACTACGAGCAGTACTTC.

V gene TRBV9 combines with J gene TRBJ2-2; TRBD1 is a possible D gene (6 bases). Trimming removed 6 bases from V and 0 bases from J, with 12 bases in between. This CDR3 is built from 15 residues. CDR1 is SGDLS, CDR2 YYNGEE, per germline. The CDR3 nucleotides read TGTGCCAGCACCCTAACAGGGACGAACACCGGGGAGCTGTTTTTT. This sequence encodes CASTLTGTNTGELFF. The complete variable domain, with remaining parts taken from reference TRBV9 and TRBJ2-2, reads DSGVTQTPKHLITATGQRVTLRCSPRSGDLSVYWYQQSLDQGLQFLIQYYNGEERAKGNILERFSAQQFPDLHSELNLSSLELGDSALYFCASTLTGTNTGELFFGEGSRLTVL.

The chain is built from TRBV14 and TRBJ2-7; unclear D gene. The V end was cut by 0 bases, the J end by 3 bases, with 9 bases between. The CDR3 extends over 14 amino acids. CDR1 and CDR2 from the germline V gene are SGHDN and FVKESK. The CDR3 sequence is CASSQDHADYEQYF. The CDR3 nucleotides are TGTGCCAGCAGCCAAGATCATGCAGACTACGAGCAGTACTTC.

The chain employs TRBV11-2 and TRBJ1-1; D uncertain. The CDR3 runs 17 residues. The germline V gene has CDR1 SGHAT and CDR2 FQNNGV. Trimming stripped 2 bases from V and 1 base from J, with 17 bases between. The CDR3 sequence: CASSLPRGGSGNTEAFF. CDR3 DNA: TGTGCCAGCAGCTTACCCCGGGGTGGGTCCGGGAACACTGAAGCTTTCTTT.

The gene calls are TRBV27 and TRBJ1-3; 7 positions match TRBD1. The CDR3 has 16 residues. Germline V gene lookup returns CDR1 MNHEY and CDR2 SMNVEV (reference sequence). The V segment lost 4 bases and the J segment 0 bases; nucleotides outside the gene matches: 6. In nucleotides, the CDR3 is TGTGCCAGCAGTTCCATTGGACAGGACTCTGGAAACACCATATATTTT. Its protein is CASSSIGQDSGNTIYF.

In nucleotides, the CDR3 is TGTGCCAGCAGCTTGTTGCCGCGGGAGACCCAGTACTTC. Translation: CASSLLPRETQYF. The V and J genes are TRBV5-6 and TRBJ2-5; the D is unclear. This CDR3 is 13 amino acids long. Germline CDR1 SGHDT, CDR2 YYEEEE. V was trimmed by 1 base and J by 5 bases, leaving 9 bases between them. The whole variable domain, filled in from reference TRBV5-6 and TRBJ2-5, reads DAGVTQSPTHLIKTRGQQVTLRCSPKSGHDTVSWYQQALGQGPQFIFQYYEEEERQRGNFPDRFSGHQFPNYSSELNVNALLLGDSALYLCASSLLPRETQYFGPGTRLLVL.

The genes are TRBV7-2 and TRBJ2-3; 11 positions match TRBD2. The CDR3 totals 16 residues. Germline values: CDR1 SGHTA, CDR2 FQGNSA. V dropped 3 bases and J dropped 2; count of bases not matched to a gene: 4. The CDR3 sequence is CASSFSSGGITDTQYF. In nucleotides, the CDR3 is TGTGCCAGCAGCTTCTCTAGCGGGGGGATCACAGATACGCAGTATTTT.

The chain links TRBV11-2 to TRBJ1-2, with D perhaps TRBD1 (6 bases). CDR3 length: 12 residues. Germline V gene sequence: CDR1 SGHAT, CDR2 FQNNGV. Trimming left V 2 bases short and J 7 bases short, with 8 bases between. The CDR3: CASSLRGGGYTF. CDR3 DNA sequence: TGTGCCAGCAGCTTAAGGGGGGGTGGCTACACCTTC.

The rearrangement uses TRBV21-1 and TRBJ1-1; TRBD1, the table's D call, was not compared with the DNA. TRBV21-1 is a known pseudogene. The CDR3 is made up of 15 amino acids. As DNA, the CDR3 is TGTGCCAGCAGCAAAGTACAGATACAGGGAGATGAAGCTTTCTTT. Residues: CASSKVQIQGDEAFF.

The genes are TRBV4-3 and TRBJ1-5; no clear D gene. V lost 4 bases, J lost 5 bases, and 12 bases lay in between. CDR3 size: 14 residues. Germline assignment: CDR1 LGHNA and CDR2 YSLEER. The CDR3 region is CASSPGWFDQPQHF. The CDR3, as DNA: TGCGCCAGCAGCCCGGGGTGGTTCGATCAGCCCCAGCATTTT.

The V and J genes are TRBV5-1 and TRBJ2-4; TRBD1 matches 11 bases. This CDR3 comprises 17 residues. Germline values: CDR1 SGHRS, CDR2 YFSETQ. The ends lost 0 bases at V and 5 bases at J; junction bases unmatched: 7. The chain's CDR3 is CASSLAAGQGAQNIQYF. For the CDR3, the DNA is TGCGCCAGCAGCTTGGCCGCAGGACAGGGGGCCCAAAACATTCAGTACTTC.